The 4 T cell receptor beta chains given below trace back to one sample, sequenced in a study of blood T cell repertoires in COVID-19. The repertoire was sequenced with immunoSEQ multiplex PCR; TCRdb's copy has only in-frame clones and lacks some. The sample contains approximately 150,000 clones, 88% of which appear only once. Specimen: peripheral blood. These receptor sequences come from a man aged 45 to 65 who had recovered from COVID-19.

A few counts support this clone. The chain uses TRBV4-3 and TRBJ2-7, with D possibly TRBD2 on 5 matching bases. Trimming stripped 0 bases from V and 8 bases from J, with 8 bases between. The CDR3 is 12 amino acids. Germline V gene data show CDR1 as LGHNA and CDR2 as YSLEER. CDR3 loop: CASSQDRGKQYF. The CDR3 coding sequence is TGCGCCAGCAGCCAAGACCGGGGAAAGCAGTACTTC.

The J gene is TRBJ2-1, the V gene TRBV2; 10 bases fit TRBD2. V was clipped by 6 bases and J by 5 bases; unmatched bases: 7. The CDR3 runs to 15 residues. Germline assignment: CDR1 SNHLY and CDR2 FYNNEI. This CDR3 is CASRGRTSGNNEQFF. The DNA of the CDR3 is TGTGCCAGCAGGGGAAGGACTAGCGGTAACAATGAGCAGTTCTTC.

The V and J genes are TRBV19 and TRBJ1-1; 8 bases map to TRBD1. Losses at the gene ends were 6 bases for V and 5 bases for J; bases not matched to a gene: 11. Germline V lookup: CDR1 LNHDA, CDR2 SQIVND (reference sequence). The CDR3 contains 15 residues. CDR3 sequence (DNA): TGTGCCAGTAGAGAGGACAGGGAACTGAGGACTGAAGCTTTCTTT. Its protein is CASREDRELRTEAFF.

The V call is TRBV28, the J call TRBJ1-2, with 12 positions matching TRBD1. The germline gives CDR1 MDHEN, CDR2 SYDVKM. This CDR3 region has 14 residues. V dropped 8 bases and J dropped 5; count of bases not matched to a gene: 6. DNA for the CDR3: TGTGCCAGCGGGGGACAGGGGGCAGGTTATGGCTACACCTTC. Amino acids: CASGGQGAGYGYTF.